This T cell receptor beta chain was identified during a study of cytomegalovirus exposure and HLA in healthy donors. A multiplex PCR was run with 60 Vbeta primers and 13 Jbeta primers. TCRdb keeps only in-frame clones here, not all; method: immunoSEQ multiplex PCR. The sample consists of over 200,000 clones, around nine tenths of them appearing once. This CDR3 is built from 16 residues. The germline CDR1 and CDR2 sequences are PRHDT and FYEKMQ (reference sequence). Trimming removed 4 bases from V and 3 bases from J; junction bases left unmatched: 8. The chain carries TRBV13 and TRBJ2-7; TRBD1 matches 11 bases. This clonotype was sampled from a woman between 18 and 30 years old in good health and CMV-seronegative. Sequencing was done on a sample of PBMCs. The CDR3 loop reads CASSSRGGTGGYEQYF. For the CDR3, the DNA is TGTGCCAGCAGCTCGAGAGGGGGGACAGGGGGCTACGAGCAGTACTTC. Full variable domain (outside the CDR3, taken from reference TRBV13 and TRBJ2-7): AAGVIQSPRHLIKEKRETATLKCYPIPRHDTVYWYQQGPGQDPQFLISFYEKMQSDKGSIPDRFSAQQFSDYHSELNMSSLELGDSALYFCASSSRGGTGGYEQYFGPGTRLTVT.